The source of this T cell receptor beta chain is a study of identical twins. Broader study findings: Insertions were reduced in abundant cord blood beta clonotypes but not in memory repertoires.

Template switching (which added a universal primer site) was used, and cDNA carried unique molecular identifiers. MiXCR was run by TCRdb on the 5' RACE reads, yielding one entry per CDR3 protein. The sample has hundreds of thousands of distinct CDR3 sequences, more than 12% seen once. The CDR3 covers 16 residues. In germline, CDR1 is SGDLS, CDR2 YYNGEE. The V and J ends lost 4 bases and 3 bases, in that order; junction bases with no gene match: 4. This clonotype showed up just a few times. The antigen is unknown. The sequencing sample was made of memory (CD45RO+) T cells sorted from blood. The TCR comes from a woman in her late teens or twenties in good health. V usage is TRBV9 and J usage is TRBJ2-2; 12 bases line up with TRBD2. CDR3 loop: CASSPRLAGDTGELFF. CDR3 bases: TGTGCCAGCAGCCCCCGACTAGCGGGAGACACCGGGGAGCTGTTTTTT.